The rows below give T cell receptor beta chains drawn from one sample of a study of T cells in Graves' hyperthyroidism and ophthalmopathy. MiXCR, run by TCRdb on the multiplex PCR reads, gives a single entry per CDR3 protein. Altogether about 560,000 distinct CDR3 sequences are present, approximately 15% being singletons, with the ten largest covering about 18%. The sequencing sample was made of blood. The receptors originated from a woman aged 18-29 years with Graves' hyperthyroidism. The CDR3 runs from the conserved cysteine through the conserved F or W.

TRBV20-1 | CSARGFGRGGSYNEQFF
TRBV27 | CASSPRTAPDSPLHF
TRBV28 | CASSSQGGQGALRGYGYTF
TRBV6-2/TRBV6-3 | CASSALAGGPGEQFF
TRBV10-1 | CASSAAGALYTGELFF
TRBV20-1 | CSARPAGTVDTEAFF
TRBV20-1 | CSAIGQGPYEQYF
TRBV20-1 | CSAGGLANEQFF
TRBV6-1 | CASSIGRGTDTQYF
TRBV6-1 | CASRHGTSGILNEQFF
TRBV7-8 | CASSPTLSNTEAFF
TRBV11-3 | CASSLQWDTEAFF
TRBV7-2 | CASGPGTGASEAFF
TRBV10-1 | CASSEGQPETQYF
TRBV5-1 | CASEPKSGDNEQFF
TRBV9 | CASSPQGAGGPTAQYF
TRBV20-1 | CSAPRGGDWDQPQHF
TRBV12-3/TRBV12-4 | CASSLTSANGYTF
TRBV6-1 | CASSEGSDTQYF
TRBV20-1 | CSAYRVAEAFF
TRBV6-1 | CASSWRLGDTQYF
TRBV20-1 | CSAREGNTIYF